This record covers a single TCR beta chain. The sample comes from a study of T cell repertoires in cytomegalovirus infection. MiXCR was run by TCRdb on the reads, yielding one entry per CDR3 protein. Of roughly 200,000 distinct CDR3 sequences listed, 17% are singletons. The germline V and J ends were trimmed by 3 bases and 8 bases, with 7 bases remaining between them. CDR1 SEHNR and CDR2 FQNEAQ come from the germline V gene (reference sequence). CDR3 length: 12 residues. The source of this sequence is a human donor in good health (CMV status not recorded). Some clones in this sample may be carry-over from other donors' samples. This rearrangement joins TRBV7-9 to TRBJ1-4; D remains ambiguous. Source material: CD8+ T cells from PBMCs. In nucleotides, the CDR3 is TGTGCCAGCAGCTTCCGGGGAGAAAAACTGTTTTTT. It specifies CASSFRGEKLFF.